This T cell receptor beta chain comes out of a study of spatial heterogeneity in lung cancer. About the study: An average of more than ten raw reads was observed per unique TCR and UMI combination. Study-wide points: In tumors, expanded intratumoral alpha and beta TCR counts tracked mutation counts. Estimates put coverage of tumor T cells 6.5% to 7% for alpha and around 13% for beta chains.

Time point meaning: sample taken at primary tumor resection. The cohort: approximately 66 early-stage, untreated non-small cell lung cancer patients. The library protocol tagged each TCR cDNA with a unique molecular identifier. From the 5' RACE reads, TCRdb called clonotypes with MiXCR, one entry per CDR3 protein. The sample has thousands of distinct CDR3 sequences, 14% seen once; the top ten hold roughly an eighth. This clonotype was seen only a few times. Its antigen is undetermined. This may stem from a read error, because a much larger clone lies one nucleotide away. Specimen: lung tumor tissue, collected at surgery. The source is a male donor with early-stage non-small cell lung cancer.

CDR3 amino acids: CATSDGAQRHTQHF. The CDR3 region has the DNA TGTGCCACCAGTGATGGGGCCCAGCGACATACGCAGCATTTT. The genes are TRBV24-1 and TRBJ2-3; maybe TRBD1 (5 bases). The J call may be faulty, since TRBJ1-5 better matches the DNA end. Looked up from germline, CDR1 is KGHDR and CDR2 is SFDVKD. CDR3 length equals 14 residues.